These T cell receptor beta chains were read from a single sample in a study of blood T cell repertoires in COVID-19. Libraries were prepared by immunoSEQ multiplex PCR; TCRdb keeps only in-frame clonotypes and omits some of them. The data contain around 200,000 clones, 80% to 90% of them singletons. Sequencing was done on a sample of peripheral blood. The receptors originated from a man in his sixties who had recovered from COVID-19. CDR3s leave out the opening cysteine and the closing phenylalanine or tryptophan. Clone size is shown for a subset of rows, as once, few, many or a class of expanded clone.

CDR3 protein	clone size	J gene	V gene
ASSSGGRLYEQF	NA	TRBJ2-1	TRBV28
ASSPWTGGLVKNIQY	NA	TRBJ2-4	TRBV19
ASSEQGAGNTIY	NA	TRBJ1-3	TRBV6-1
ASSLTSSVYNEQF	NA	TRBJ2-1	TRBV7-8
ASRGTGGGYT	NA	TRBJ1-2	TRBV9
ASSAGGSADTEAF	NA	TRBJ1-1	TRBV9
ASSSINRGAGNYGYT	NA	TRBJ1-2	TRBV5-4
ASSPRGRADTQY	medium-sized	TRBJ2-3	TRBV6-5
ATLRAWATGNTIY	NA	TRBJ1-3	TRBV19
ATSPSEGTGPYEQY	once	TRBJ2-7	TRBV24-1
ASSPRRVGHSNQPQH	once	TRBJ1-5	TRBV6-6
ASSHVAGGPYNEQF	NA	TRBJ2-1	TRBV3-1/TRBV3-2
ASRSTGDGWGNQPQH	NA	TRBJ1-5	TRBV19
ASSSGTDHQPQH	once	TRBJ1-5	TRBV5-1
ASAQGGDSYNEQF	NA	TRBJ2-1	TRBV10-1
ASSATDRSTDTQY	NA	TRBJ2-3	TRBV9
ASSLNDRGLGYT	NA	TRBJ1-2	TRBV27
ASSPQKGQLYGYT	NA	TRBJ1-2	TRBV18
ASSLSGGPGTQY	NA	TRBJ2-5	TRBV9
ASSQEERNEQF	NA	TRBJ2-1	TRBV3-1/TRBV3-2
ASSLRSVLGSPLH	NA	TRBJ1-6	TRBV11-1
ASSLSSRVHQY	NA	TRBJ2-3	TRBV28
ASSSMGAGSLANQPQH	NA	TRBJ1-5	TRBV7-2
ASSLFSQRRGNEKLF	NA	TRBJ1-4	TRBV7-2
SVGQGTFTGELF	NA	TRBJ2-2	TRBV29-1
ASGRGSNEQF	NA	TRBJ2-1	TRBV14